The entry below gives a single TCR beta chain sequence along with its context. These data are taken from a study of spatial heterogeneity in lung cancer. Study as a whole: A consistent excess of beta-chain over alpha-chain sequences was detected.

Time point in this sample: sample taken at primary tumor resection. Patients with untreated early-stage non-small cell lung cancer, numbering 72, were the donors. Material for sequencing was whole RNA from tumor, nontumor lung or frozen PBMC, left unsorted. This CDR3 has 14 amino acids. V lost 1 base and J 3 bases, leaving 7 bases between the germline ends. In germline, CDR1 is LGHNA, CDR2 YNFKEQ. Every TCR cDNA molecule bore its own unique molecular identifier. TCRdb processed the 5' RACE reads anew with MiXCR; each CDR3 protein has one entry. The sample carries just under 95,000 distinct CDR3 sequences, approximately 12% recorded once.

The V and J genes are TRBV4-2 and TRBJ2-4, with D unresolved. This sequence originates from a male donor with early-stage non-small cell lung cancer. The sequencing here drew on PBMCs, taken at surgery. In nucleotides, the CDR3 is TGTGCCAGCAGCCAAGGGCTGGACAAAAACATTCAGTACTTC. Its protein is CASSQGLDKNIQYF.